This TCR beta chain was sequenced during a study of T cell changes during pregnancy in multiple sclerosis. The V and J ends lost 2 bases and 2 bases respectively, with 16 bases between them. The CDR3 length is 16 residues. Germline V CDR1 and CDR2: LGHNA, YSLEER. The method was immunoSEQ multiplex PCR; TCRdb's version includes in-frame clones alone and lacks a portion of them. The sample consists of about 58,000 clones, around 93% of them appearing once. This chain connects TRBV4-3 to TRBJ2-7, with a possible D match to TRBD1 (8 bases). The sequenced sample was CD8+ T cells from peripheral blood mononuclear cells, obtained in the second trimester of pregnancy. This clonotype originated in a female donor with multiple sclerosis, enrolled in a pregnancy study. In DNA form, the CDR3 reads TGCGCCAGCAGCCAACATCGGACAGGGAGGGCCTACGAGCAGTACTTC. Protein sequence: CASSQHRTGRAYEQYF.